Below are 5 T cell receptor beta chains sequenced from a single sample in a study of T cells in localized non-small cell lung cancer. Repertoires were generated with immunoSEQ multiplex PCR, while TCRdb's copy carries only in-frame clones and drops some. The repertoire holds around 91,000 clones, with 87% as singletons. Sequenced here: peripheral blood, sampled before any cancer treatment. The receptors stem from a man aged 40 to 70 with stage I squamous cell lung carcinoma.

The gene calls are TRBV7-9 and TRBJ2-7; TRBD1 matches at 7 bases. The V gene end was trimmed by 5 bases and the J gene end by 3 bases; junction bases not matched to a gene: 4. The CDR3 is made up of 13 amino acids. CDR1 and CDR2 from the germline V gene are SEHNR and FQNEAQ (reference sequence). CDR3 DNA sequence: TGTGCCAGCAGCCCGGGACAGCTCTACGAGCAGTACTTC. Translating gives CASSPGQLYEQYF.

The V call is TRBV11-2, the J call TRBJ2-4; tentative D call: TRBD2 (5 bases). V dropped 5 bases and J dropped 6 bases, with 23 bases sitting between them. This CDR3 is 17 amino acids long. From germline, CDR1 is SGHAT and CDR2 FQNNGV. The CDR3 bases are TGTGCCAGCAGCCCTTGGGAGTATATCGGAACTACAAACATTCAGTACTTC. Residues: CASSPWEYIGTTNIQYF.

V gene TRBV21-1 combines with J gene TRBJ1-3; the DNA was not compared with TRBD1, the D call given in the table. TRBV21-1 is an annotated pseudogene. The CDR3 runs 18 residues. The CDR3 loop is CASSFPGTGGDSGNTIYF. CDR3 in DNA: TGTGCCAGCAGCTTCCCCGGGACAGGGGGAGACTCTGGAAACACCATATATTTT.

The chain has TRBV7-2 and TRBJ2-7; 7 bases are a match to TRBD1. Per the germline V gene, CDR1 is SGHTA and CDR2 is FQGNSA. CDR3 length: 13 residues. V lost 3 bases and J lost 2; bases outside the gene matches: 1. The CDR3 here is CASSFTGAYEQYF. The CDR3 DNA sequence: TGTGCCAGCAGCTTTACAGGGGCCTACGAGCAGTACTTC.

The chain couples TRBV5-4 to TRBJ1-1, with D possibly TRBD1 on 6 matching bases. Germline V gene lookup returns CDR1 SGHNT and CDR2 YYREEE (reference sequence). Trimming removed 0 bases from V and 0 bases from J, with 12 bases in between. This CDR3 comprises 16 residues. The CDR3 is CASSLGGTFMNTEAFF. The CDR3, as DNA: TGTGCCAGCAGCTTGGGAGGGACATTTATGAACACTGAAGCTTTCTTT.